Listed here is a single T cell receptor (beta chain). As processed by the authors: Researchers report that nucleated cell counts were estimated from reference gene primer amplification. TCRdb keeps only in-frame clones here, not all; method: immunoSEQ multiplex PCR. V, J and clone size are taken as reported in that table, and D and trimming were inferred from the DNA itself. The sample carries 150,000 to 200,000 clones, 75% to 90% recorded once. This sample stems from a study of blood T cell repertoires in COVID-19. Turning to the study itself: Material from acute and convalescent COVID-19 was sourced from the United States, Italy and Spain. Sources were T cells, B-cell-depleted T cells, or PBMCs; the material itself was cDNA or gDNA.

Trimming pared 6 bases from V and 2 bases from J, leaving 19 bases between. The CDR3 extends over 17 amino acids. CDR1 and CDR2 from the germline V gene are MRHNA and SNTAGT. The source of this sequence is an older woman with acute or convalescent COVID-19. Material: peripheral blood. The genes are TRBV6-4 and TRBJ1-4, with D tentatively TRBD1 (6 bases). CDR3 in amino acids: CASSPSGQSETNEKLFF. CDR3 coding DNA: TGTGCCAGCAGCCCATCTGGACAGTCGGAGACTAATGAAAAACTGTTTTTT.